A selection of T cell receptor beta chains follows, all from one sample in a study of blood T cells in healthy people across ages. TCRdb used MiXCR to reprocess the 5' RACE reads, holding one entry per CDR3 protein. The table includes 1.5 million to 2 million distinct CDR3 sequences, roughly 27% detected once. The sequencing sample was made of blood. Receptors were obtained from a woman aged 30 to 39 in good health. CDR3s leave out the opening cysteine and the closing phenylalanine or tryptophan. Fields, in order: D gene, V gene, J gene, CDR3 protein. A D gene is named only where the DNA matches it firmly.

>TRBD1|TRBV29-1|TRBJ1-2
SALPGDRGYT
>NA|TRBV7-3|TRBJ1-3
ASSLVFTRGSGNTIY
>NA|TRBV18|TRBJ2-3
ASFSISTDTQY
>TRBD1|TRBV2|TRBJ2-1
ASDRGPYNEQF
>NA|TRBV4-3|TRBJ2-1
ASSPEGTYNEQF
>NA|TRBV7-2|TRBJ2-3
ASSLTPGSVRGTDTQY
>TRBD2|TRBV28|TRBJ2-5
ASSPAVQAGRGETQY
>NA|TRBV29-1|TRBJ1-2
SFGQPGYGYT
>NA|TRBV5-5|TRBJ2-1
ASSPREFYNEQF
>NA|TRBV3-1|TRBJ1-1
ASSQGGRWGNTEAF
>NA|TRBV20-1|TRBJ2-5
SARDGRRDETQY
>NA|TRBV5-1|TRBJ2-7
ASSTYGGGYEQY
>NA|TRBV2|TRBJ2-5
ASREQAVYQETQY
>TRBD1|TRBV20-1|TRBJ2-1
SARDAAGTGKF
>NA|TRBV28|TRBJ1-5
ASSLMGAGGQPQH
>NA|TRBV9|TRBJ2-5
ASSAEEGGSGETQY
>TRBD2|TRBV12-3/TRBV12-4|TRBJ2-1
AGSTRTSGEMGNEQF
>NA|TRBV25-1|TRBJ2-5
ASSETAGETQY
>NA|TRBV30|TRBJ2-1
ALDADNEQF
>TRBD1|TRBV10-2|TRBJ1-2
ASSEPYGQGAVNYGYT
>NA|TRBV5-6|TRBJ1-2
ASSSGGRGIYGYT
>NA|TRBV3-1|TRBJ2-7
EYSQPQTSYEQY
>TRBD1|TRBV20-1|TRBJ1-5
SATKGTGGNQPQH
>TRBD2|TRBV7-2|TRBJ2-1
AGSRLAGYNEQF
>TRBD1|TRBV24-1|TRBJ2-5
ATSDFRQGVGETQY
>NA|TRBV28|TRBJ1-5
ASNQSGGSGLFSNQPQH
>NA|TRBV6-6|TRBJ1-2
AGTPGGDHYGCT
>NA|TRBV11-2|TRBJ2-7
ASSGRDSLSYEQY
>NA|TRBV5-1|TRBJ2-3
ASSLLETTDTQY
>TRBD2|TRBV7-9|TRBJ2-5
ASSRTSGRAHQQY
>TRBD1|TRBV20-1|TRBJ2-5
SAKTGGWETQY
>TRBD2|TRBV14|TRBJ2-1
ASSQRTSTSATDEQF
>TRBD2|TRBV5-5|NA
ASSFVGSGNEETQY
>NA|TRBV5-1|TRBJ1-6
TSSLEPGAPLH
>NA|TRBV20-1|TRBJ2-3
SASRPVTDTQY
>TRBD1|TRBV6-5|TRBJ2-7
ASSLTQGREQY
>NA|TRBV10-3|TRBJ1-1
AISGGSLGAF
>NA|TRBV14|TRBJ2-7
ASSHKVWVWTPYEQY
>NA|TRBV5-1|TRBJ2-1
ASRAGTGPGHEQF
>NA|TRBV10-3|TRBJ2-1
AISDGEQF
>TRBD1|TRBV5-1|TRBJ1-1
ASSHGQGSATEAF
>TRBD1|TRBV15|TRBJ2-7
ATSRGQGTYEQY
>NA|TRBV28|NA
ASSLFRGEQY
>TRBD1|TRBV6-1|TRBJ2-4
ASSPQGAGSGAKNIQY
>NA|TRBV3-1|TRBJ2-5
ASSQVPGLNQETQY
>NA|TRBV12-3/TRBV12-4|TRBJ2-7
ASSLRGVGYEQY
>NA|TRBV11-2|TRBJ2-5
ASSLSWGQETQY
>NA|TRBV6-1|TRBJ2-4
ASSEPVGRPKNIQY
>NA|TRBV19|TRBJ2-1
ASSTSGPEMGNEQF